The sequence of this T cell receptor beta chain was determined in a study of cytotoxic CD8 clonotypes in ibrutinib-treated CLL. Overall study: More than 9 relapsed/refractory, roughly 16 treatment-naive; around 18 IGHV unmutated. Outcomes included 25 or so partial and 2 complete responses; after median 68 months, roughly 14 stayed remitted and 12 progressed. Across samples, productive templates numbered a few hundred thousand and productive rearrangements reached roughly 98,000 on average. Regarding the study as a whole: An increase in clonality occurred at ibrutinib response, followed by a return toward baseline at progression.

About this clone: Antigen: not known.

The protocol was immunoSEQ multiplex PCR, while the TCRdb copy is restricted to in-frame clones and leaves out a portion. The repertoire holds about 140,000 clones, with more than 70% as singletons. V was shortened by 1 base and J by 2 bases, with 9 bases between the two germline ends. Germline assignment: CDR1 SEHNR and CDR2 FQNEAQ (reference sequence). The CDR3 spans 14 residues. This receptor was identified in a human donor with chronic lymphocytic leukemia. The source material was PBMCs, sampled after 36 months of ibrutinib treatment. The chain combines TRBV7-9 with TRBJ2-7; D remains ambiguous. The CDR3 DNA follows: TGTGCCAGCAGCTTAGGGGGTGGAGCCTACGAGCAGTACTTC. Encoded protein: CASSLGGGAYEQYF. The full variable domain, with the rest looked up from reference TRBV7-9 and TRBJ2-7, is DTGVSQNPRHKITKRGQNVTFRCDPISEHNRLYWYRQTLGQGPEFLTYFQNEAQLEKSRLLSDRFSAERPKGSFSTLEIQRTEQGDSAMYLCASSLGGGAYEQYFGPGTRLTVT.